One sample yielded the 24 T cell receptor beta chains listed below, sequenced in a study of T cells in Graves' hyperthyroidism and ophthalmopathy. RNA transcripts were the template for amplifying TCR beta CDR3 regions. HTBI primers were used for first-round RT-PCR of the TCR CDR3. TCRdb re-analysed the multiplex PCR reads in MiXCR, keeping a single row per CDR3 protein. Here the sample spans around 420,000 distinct CDR3 sequences, roughly 14% being singletons. Material: blood. These receptors originate from a woman aged 18-29 years with Graves' hyperthyroidism.

This clonotype was counted many times. The CDR3 DNA is TGTGCCAGCAGTTTATGGAGGGGAGGTGGCAATCAGCCCCAGCATTTT. Amino acid sequence: CASSLWRGGGNQPQHF. This chain connects TRBV28 to TRBJ1-5; a possible D gene is TRBD1 (5 bases). The length of the CDR3 is 16 residues. Germline CDR1 and CDR2: MDHEN and SYDVKM. The ends were cut back, 0 bases at V and 2 bases at J, with 11 bases in the middle.

This clonotype was counted ten times or more. The V gene is TRBV5-8, the J gene TRBJ2-5; 9 positions match TRBD1. The V segment lost 4 bases and the J segment 3 bases; nucleotides outside the gene matches: 10. Germline CDR1 reads SGHTS; CDR2 reads YDEGEE. The CDR3 is made up of 16 amino acids. CDR3 amino acids: CASSNSGTGWEETQYF. The DNA of the CDR3 is TGTGCCAGCAGCAATTCCGGGACAGGGTGGGAAGAGACCCAGTACTTC.

The chain couples TRBV2 to TRBJ2-3; 12 bases match TRBD2. J was trimmed by 4 bases and V by 5 bases; bases with no gene match: 4. The CDR3 covers 15 residues. In germline, CDR1 is SNHLY, CDR2 FYNNEI. The CDR3 nucleotides read TGTGCCAGCAGTCAACTAGCGGGGGGCGCAGATACGCAGTATTTT. Amino acid sequence: CASSQLAGGADTQYF.

Ten or more counts support this clonotype. The chain is built from TRBV3-1 and TRBJ2-5; 7 bases fit TRBD2. V shed 3 bases and J 5 bases; nucleotides not matched to a gene: 6. There are 14 residues in the CDR3. In germline, CDR1 is LGHDT, CDR2 YNNKEL (reference sequence). CDR3 residues: CASSQELASETQYF. The CDR3 nucleotides read TGTGCCAGCAGCCAGGAACTAGCGTCCGAGACCCAGTACTTC.

This clonotype came up a few times. The CDR3 protein is CASSARAGGPGNEQFF. The CDR3 DNA is TGTGCCAGCAGCGCCCGAGCGGGAGGGCCTGGCAATGAGCAGTTCTTC. The rearrangement links TRBV9 to TRBJ2-1; 10 nucleotides match TRBD2. CDR3 size: 16 residues. Unmatched junction bases numbered 9, after V lost 3 bases and J lost 6 bases. CDR1 and CDR2 from the germline V gene are SGDLS and YYNGEE.

This clonotype was recorded at least ten times. The chain recombines TRBV2 with TRBJ2-7; TRBD2 agrees at 8 bases. V was pared by 3 bases and J by 4 bases, with 8 bases of the junction left unmatched. The CDR3 spans 15 residues. Germline V lookup: CDR1 SNHLY, CDR2 FYNNEI. The CDR3 is CASSDRASGSYEQYF. Written as DNA, the CDR3 is TGTGCCAGCAGTGATAGGGCTAGCGGGTCGTACGAGCAGTACTTC.

This clonotype was seen at least ten times. The chain has TRBV20-1 and TRBJ2-1; no reliable D call. The germline V gene has CDR1 DFQATT and CDR2 SNEGSKA (reference sequence). V was trimmed by 0 bases and J by 6 bases, leaving 6 bases between them. The CDR3 consists of 12 residues. The CDR3 bases are TGCAGTGCTAGAGATATGGGCAATGAGCAGTTCTTC. It translates to CSARDMGNEQFF.

This clonotype has at least ten counts. The CDR3, as DNA: TGTGCCAGCAGCTCCAGTGGGACATACTACGAGCAGTACTTC. As protein: CASSSSGTYYEQYF. The chain couples TRBV11-2 to TRBJ2-7; the D gene is possibly TRBD1 (6 bases). The CDR3 length is 14 residues. Trimming stripped 4 bases from V and 3 bases from J, with 13 bases between. Germline V gene lookup returns CDR1 SGHAT and CDR2 FQNNGV.

This clonotype was detected many times. The chain combines TRBV15 with TRBJ1-1, with 7 positions matching TRBD1. The CDR3 is 15 residues long. Germline assignment: CDR1 LNHNV and CDR2 YYDKDF (reference sequence). V dropped 0 bases and J dropped 5; count of bases not matched to a gene: 6. The CDR3 reads CATSREGGGGTEAFF. The CDR3 DNA is TGTGCCACCAGCAGAGAAGGAGGGGGCGGAACTGAAGCTTTCTTT. The full variable domain, rest sourced from reference TRBV15 and TRBJ1-1, is DAMVIQNPRYQVTQFGKPVTLSCSQTLNHNVMYWYQQKSSQAPKLLFHYYDKDFNNEADTPDNFQSRRPNTSFCFLDIRSPGLGDTAMYLCATSREGGGGTEAFFGQGTRLTVV.

The chain carries TRBV4-3 and TRBJ1-2; tentatively, D is TRBD1 (5 bases). CDR1 is LGHNA, CDR2 YSLEER, per germline. V was shortened by 2 bases and J by 2 bases, with 9 bases between the two germline ends. This CDR3 is 14 amino acids long. As DNA, the CDR3 is TGCGCCAGCAGCCAATGGGGGGTAAACTATGGCTACACCTTC. This gives the protein CASSQWGVNYGYTF.

This clonotype was picked up many times. The J gene is TRBJ1-1, the V gene TRBV11-2, with 7 bases matching TRBD1. This CDR3 has 19 residues. Germline CDR1 and CDR2: SGHAT and FQNNGV. V gave up 0 bases and J gave up 3 bases; unmatched junction bases: 16. As DNA, the CDR3 is TGTGCCAGCAGCTTAGATTCAGGCTGGGAGGAGGGGGCGGACACTGAAGCTTTCTTT. It codes for CASSLDSGWEEGADTEAFF. The variable domain in full, with the rest retrieved from reference TRBV11-2 and TRBJ1-1, is EAGVAQSPRYKIIEKRQSVAFWCNPISGHATLYWYQQILGQGPKLLIQFQNNGVVDDSQLPKDRFSAERLKGVDSTLKIQPAKLEDSAVYLCASSLDSGWEEGADTEAFFGQGTRLTVV.

To note about this clonotype: This may be a read error, as it is one base from a much larger clone. The V gene is TRBV6-5, the J gene TRBJ2-7; 8 bases fit TRBD1. The CDR3 runs to 19 residues. Germline CDR1 and CDR2: MNHEY and SVGAGI. V trimming: 0 bases; J trimming: 5 bases; junction bases outside the gene matches: 18. In nucleotides, the CDR3 is TGTGCCAGCAGTTACTCGATCCGCAGGGGGCCGGGAGTGTCCCACGAGCAGTACTTC. Encoded protein: CASSYSIRRGPGVSHEQYF.

This clonotype showed up many times. The chain couples TRBV5-1 to TRBJ2-5; possible D gene TRBD1, 6 bases. Trimming took 0 bases from V and 9 from J, leaving 18 bases between them. The CDR3 runs to 15 residues. Per the germline V gene, CDR1 is SGHRS and CDR2 is YFSETQ. The CDR3, as DNA: TGCGCCAGCAGCTTGGGGTCGACAGGAACATGGGCCCAGTACTTC. It specifies CASSLGSTGTWAQYF.

The count of this clonotype is one. The chain recombines TRBV20-1 with TRBJ1-1; 9 bases map to TRBD1. The trim removed 2 bases at V and 3 bases at J, leaving 10 bases unmatched. The CDR3 contains 16 residues. Germline lookup yields CDR1 DFQATT and CDR2 SNEGSKA (reference sequence). This CDR3 reads CSARKQGAKWDTEAFF. CDR3 DNA sequence: TGCAGTGCTAGAAAACAGGGGGCTAAATGGGACACTGAAGCTTTCTTT.

Of note for this clonotype: This clone may be a read error of a much larger clone one base away. This chain links TRBV18 with TRBJ2-1, with D perhaps TRBD2 (5 bases). CDR3 length equals 16 residues. Germline loops: CDR1 KGHSH, CDR2 LQKENI. Trimming removed 2 bases at V and 0 bases at J, with 11 bases between. CDR3 amino acids: CASSPSGGHSYNEQFF. CDR3 nucleotides: TGTGCCAGCTCACCATCTGGCGGGCACTCCTACAATGAGCAGTTCTTC.

The chain joins TRBV3-1 to TRBJ1-1, with 9 bases matching TRBD1. CDR1 LGHDT and CDR2 YNNKEL come from the germline V gene (reference sequence). V gave up 3 bases and J gave up 1 base; unmatched junction bases: 9. The CDR3 length is 17 residues. The CDR3 coding sequence is TGTGCCAGCAGCCAGGGACAGGGTTTTACCCGGAACACTGAAGCTTTCTTT. Its protein is CASSQGQGFTRNTEAFF.

Turning to this clonotype: At one boundary the junction diverges from the germline segment, which might be a read error. The chain uses TRBV6-1 and TRBJ2-2; D unresolved. Germline CDR1 MNHNS, CDR2 SASEGT. The CDR3 runs to 14 residues. The CDR3 reads CASSDKGHTRELFF. CDR3 DNA: TGTGCCAGCAGTGATAAGGGCCACACCCGGGAGCTGTTTTTT.

This clonotype appeared once. The chain employs TRBV6-2 or TRBV6-3 and TRBJ1-4, with D possibly matching TRBD1 (5 bases). Looked up from germline, CDR1 is MNHEY and CDR2 is SVGEGT. The V end was cut by 4 bases, the J end by 8 bases, with 11 bases between. The CDR3 extends over 13 amino acids. The CDR3 loop is CASSSTTDEKLFF. Written as DNA, the CDR3 is TGTGCCAGCAGTTCCACGACAGACGAAAAACTGTTTTTT.

This clonotype was observed at least ten times. This chain uses TRBV10-2 with TRBJ2-7, with 11 bases fitting TRBD1. The germline CDR1 and CDR2 sequences are WSHSY and SAAADI. The CDR3 has 15 residues. Trimming cost V 6 bases and J 4 bases; bases outside gene matches: 8. The CDR3 nucleotides are TGCGCCAGCAGAAAAACCGGGACAGGGGGTTACGAGCAGTACTTC. This sequence encodes CASRKTGTGGYEQYF.

This clonotype was counted only a few times. The chain links TRBV20-1 to TRBJ1-4, with a weak D call TRBD1 (6 bases). Germline lookup yields CDR1 DFQATT and CDR2 SNEGSKA (reference sequence). V lost 0 bases and J 12 bases, leaving 17 bases between the germline ends. The CDR3 runs to 14 residues. The CDR3 protein is CSARDKDKGEELFF. The CDR3 DNA follows: TGCAGTGCTAGAGATAAGGACAAGGGGGAAGAACTGTTTTTT.

This clonotype was counted many times. The J gene is TRBJ2-7, the V gene TRBV20-1, with D maybe TRBD1 (5 bases). Germline assignment: CDR1 DFQATT and CDR2 SNEGSKA (reference sequence). V lost 6 bases to trimming and J lost 3 bases, with 21 bases between them. CDR3 length equals 15 residues. DNA of the CDR3: TGCAGTGCATCGCCCGGACGGACACTAAACTACGAGCAGTACTTC. Protein product: CSASPGRTLNYEQYF.

The J gene is TRBJ1-2, the V gene TRBV15; D might be TRBD1 (6 bases). Germline V gene lookup returns CDR1 LNHNV and CDR2 YYDKDF (reference sequence). This CDR3 region has 14 residues. Trimming took 0 bases from V and 4 from J, leaving 9 bases between them. The CDR3 sequence is CATSRDRGSYGYTF. The CDR3 coding sequence is TGTGCCACCAGCAGAGACAGGGGAAGCTATGGCTACACCTTC.

In this sample, this clonotype turned up a few times. The chain is built from TRBV4-1 and TRBJ2-5; D remains unclear. The CDR3 sequence is 14 residues long. V lost 1 base and J 4 bases, leaving 10 bases between the germline ends. Germline CDR1 and CDR2: MGHRA and YSYEKL. CDR3 in DNA: TGCGCCAGCAGCCAAGGGCCGGAACGAGAGACCCAGTACTTC. Its translation: CASSQGPERETQYF.

J is TRBJ2-1 and V is TRBV5-1, with D possibly matching TRBD1 (7 bases). Germline values: CDR1 SGHRS, CDR2 YFSETQ. CDR3 length: 16 amino acids. The V and J ends lost 0 bases and 5 bases respectively, with 15 bases between them. CDR3 nucleotide sequence: TGCGCCAGCAGCTTGGCCGCGGGGACAGCTCACAATGAGCAGTTCTTC. This encodes CASSLAAGTAHNEQFF.